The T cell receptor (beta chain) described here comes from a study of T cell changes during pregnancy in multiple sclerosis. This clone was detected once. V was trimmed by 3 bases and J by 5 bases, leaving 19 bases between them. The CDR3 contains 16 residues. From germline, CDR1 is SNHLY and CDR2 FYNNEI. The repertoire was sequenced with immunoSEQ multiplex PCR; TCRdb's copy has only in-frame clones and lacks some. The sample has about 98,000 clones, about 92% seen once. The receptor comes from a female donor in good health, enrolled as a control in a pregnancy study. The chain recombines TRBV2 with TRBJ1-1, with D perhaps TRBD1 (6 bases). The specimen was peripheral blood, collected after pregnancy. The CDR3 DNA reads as TGTGCCAGCAGTGAGGCACAGGGAACCGGTTGGACTGAAGCTTTCTTT. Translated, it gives CASSEAQGTGWTEAFF. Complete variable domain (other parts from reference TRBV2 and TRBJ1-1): EPEVTQTPSHQVTQMGQEVILRCVPISNHLYFYWYRQILGQKVEFLVSFYNNEISEKSEIFDDQFSVERPDGSNFTLKIRSTKLEDSAMYFCASSEAQGTGWTEAFFGQGTRLTVV.